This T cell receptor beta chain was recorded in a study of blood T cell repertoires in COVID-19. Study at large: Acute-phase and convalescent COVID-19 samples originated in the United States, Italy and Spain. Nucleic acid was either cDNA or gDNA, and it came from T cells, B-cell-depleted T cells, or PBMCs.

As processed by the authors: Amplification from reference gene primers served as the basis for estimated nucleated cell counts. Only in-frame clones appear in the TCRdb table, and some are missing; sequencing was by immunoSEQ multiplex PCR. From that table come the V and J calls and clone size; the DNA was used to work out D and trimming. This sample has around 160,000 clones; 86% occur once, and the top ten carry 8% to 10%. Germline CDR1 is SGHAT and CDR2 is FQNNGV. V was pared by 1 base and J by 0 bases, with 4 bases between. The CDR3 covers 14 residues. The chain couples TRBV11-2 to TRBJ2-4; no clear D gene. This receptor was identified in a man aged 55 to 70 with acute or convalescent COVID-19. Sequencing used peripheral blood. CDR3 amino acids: CASSLALAKNIQYF. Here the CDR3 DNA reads TGTGCCAGCAGCTTAGCCCTAGCCAAAAACATTCAGTACTTC. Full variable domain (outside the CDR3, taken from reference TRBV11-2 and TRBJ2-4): EAGVAQSPRYKIIEKRQSVAFWCNPISGHATLYWYQQILGQGPKLLIQFQNNGVVDDSQLPKDRFSAERLKGVDSTLKIQPAKLEDSAVYLCASSLALAKNIQYFGAGTRLSVL.